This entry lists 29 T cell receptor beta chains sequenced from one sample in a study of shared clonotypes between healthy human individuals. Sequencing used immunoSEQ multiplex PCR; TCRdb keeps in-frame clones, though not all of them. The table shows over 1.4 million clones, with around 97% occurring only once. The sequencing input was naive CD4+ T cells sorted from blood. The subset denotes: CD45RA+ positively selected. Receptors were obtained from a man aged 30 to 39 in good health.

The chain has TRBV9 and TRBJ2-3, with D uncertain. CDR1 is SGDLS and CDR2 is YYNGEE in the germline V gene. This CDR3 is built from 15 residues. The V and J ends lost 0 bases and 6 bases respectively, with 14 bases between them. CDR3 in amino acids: CASSVASTFSDTQYF. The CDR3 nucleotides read TGTGCCAGCAGCGTAGCCTCGACTTTTTCGGATACGCAGTATTTT.

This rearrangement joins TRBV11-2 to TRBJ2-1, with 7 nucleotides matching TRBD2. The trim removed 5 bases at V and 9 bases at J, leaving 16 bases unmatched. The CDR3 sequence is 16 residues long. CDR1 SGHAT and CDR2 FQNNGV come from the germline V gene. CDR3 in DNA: TGTGCCAGCAGCCCCCCATTGAGGGAGGGCCGTAGTGAGCAGTTCTTC. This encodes CASSPPLREGRSEQFF.

DNA of the CDR3: TGTGCCAGCAGTTTATTCCACAGGGGGCAGGAGACCCAGTACTTC. Amino acids: CASSLFHRGQETQYF. The rearrangement links TRBV27 to TRBJ2-5; 9 bases line up with TRBD1. The V gene end was trimmed by 1 base and the J gene end by 5 bases; junction bases not matched to a gene: 5. This CDR3 is built from 15 residues. The V gene's germline CDR1 is MNHEY and CDR2 SMNVEV (reference sequence).

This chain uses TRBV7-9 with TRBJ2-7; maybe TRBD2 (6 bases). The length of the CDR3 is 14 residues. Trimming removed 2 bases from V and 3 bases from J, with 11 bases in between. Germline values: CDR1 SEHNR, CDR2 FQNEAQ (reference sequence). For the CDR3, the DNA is TGTGCCAGCAGCTTACGGGAGCTTTTCTACGAGCAGTACTTC. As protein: CASSLRELFYEQYF. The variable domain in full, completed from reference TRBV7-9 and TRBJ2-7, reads DTGVSQNPRHKITKRGQNVTFRCDPISEHNRLYWYRQTLGQGPEFLTYFQNEAQLEKSRLLSDRFSAERPKGSFSTLEIQRTEQGDSAMYLCASSLRELFYEQYFGPGTRLTVT.

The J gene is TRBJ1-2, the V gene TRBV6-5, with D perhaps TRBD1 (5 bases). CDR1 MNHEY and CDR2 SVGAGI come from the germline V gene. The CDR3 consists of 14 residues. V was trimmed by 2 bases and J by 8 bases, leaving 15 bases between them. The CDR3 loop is CASSYKGTEDGYTF. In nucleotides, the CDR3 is TGTGCCAGCAGTTACAAGGGGACCGAGGACGGCTACACCTTC.

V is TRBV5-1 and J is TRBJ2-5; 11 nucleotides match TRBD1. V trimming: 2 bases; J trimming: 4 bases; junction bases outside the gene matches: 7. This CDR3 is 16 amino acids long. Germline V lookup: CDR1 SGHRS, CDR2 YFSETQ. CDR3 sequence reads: CASSLTPGQGGETQYF. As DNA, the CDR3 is TGCGCCAGCAGCTTAACGCCGGGACAGGGGGGAGAGACCCAGTACTTC.

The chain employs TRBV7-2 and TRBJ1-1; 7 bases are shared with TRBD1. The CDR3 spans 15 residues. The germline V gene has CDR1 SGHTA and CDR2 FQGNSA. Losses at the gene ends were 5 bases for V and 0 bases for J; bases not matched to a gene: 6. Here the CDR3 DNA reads TGTGCCAGCAGCCGACAGGGCGGGGTGAACACTGAAGCTTTCTTT. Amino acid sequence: CASSRQGGVNTEAFF.

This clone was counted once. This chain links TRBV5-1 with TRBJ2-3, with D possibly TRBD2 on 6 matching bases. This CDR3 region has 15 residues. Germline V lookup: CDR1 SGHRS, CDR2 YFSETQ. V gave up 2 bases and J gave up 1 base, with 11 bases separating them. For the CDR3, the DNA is TGCGCCAGCAGCTTCTCTTGGGGGGGCACAGATACGCAGTATTTT. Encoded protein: CASSFSWGGTDTQYF. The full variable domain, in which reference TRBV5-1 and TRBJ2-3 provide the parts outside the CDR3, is KAGVTQTPRYLIKTRGQQVTLSCSPISGHRSVSWYQQTPGQGLQFLFEYFSETQRNKGNFPGRFSGRQFSNSRSEMNVSTLELGDSALYLCASSFSWGGTDTQYFGPGTRLTVL.

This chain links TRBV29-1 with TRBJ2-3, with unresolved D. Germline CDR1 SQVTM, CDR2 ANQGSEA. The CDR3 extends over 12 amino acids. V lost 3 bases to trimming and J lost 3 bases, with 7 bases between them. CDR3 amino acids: CSVDHGTDTQYF. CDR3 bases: TGCAGCGTTGACCATGGGACAGATACGCAGTATTTT.

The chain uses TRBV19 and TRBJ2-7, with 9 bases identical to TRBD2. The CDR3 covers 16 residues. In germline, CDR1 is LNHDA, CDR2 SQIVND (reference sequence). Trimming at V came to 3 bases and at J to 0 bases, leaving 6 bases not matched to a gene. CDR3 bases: TGTGCCAGTAGTATTATCCTAGCGGGAATCTCCTACGAGCAGTACTTC. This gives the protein CASSIILAGISYEQYF.

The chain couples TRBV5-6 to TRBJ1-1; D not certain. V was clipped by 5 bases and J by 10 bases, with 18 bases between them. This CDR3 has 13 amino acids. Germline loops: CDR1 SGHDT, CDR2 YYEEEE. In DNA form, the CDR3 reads TGTGCCAGCAGTAAGCCTTACGGGAGCACAGCTTTCTTT. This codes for CASSKPYGSTAFF.

The CDR3 is CASSVVEGAGGELFF. CDR3 nucleotides: TGTGCCAGCAGCGTAGTTGAGGGGGCTGGCGGGGAGCTGTTTTTT. The J gene is TRBJ2-2, the V gene TRBV9; 7 bases are a match to TRBD1. Germline CDR1 is SGDLS and CDR2 is YYNGEE. CDR3 length: 15 amino acids. After removal of 0 bases from V and 7 bases from J, the junction contained 6 bases not matched to a gene.

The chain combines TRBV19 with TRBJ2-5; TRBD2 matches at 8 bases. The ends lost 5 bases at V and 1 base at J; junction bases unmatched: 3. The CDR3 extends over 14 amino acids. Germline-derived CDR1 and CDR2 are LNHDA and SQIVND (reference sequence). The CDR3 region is CASSSGGLQETQYF. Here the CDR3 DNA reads TGTGCCAGTAGTTCGGGGGGGCTCCAAGAGACCCAGTACTTC. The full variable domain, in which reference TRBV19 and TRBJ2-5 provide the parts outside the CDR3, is DGGITQSPKYLFRKEGQNVTLSCEQNLNHDAMYWYRQDPGQGLRLIYYSQIVNDFQKGDIAEGYSVSREKKESFPLTVTSAQKNPTAFYLCASSSGGLQETQYFGPGTRLLVL.

The CDR3 sequence is CASSLGSAPGNEKLFF. In DNA form, the CDR3 reads TGCGCCAGCAGCTTGGGGTCCGCTCCTGGTAATGAAAAACTGTTTTTT. The rearrangement joins TRBV5-1 to TRBJ1-4; D is unclear. The CDR3 has 16 residues. Trimming took 0 bases from V and 4 from J, leaving 13 bases between them. CDR1 is SGHRS and CDR2 is YFSETQ in the germline V gene.

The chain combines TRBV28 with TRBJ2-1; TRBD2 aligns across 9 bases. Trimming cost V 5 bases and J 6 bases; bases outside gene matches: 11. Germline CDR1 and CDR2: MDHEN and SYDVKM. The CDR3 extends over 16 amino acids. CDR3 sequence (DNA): TGTGCCAGCAGTCCATTGACTAGCGGTGCTCCCAATGAGCAGTTCTTC. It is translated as CASSPLTSGAPNEQFF.

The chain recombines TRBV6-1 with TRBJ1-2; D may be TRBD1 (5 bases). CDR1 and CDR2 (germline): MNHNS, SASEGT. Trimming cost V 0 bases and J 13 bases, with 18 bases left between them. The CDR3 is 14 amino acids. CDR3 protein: CASSEAAAGGVPTF. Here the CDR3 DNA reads TGTGCCAGCAGTGAAGCGGCGGCCGGGGGAGTCCCCACCTTC.

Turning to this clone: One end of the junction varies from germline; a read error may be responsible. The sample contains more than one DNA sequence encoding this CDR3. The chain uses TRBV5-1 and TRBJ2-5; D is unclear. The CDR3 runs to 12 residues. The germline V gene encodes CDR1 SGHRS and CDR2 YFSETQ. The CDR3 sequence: CASSRQQETQYF. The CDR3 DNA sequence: TGCGCGAGCAGCCGCCAGCAAGAGACCCAGTACTTC.

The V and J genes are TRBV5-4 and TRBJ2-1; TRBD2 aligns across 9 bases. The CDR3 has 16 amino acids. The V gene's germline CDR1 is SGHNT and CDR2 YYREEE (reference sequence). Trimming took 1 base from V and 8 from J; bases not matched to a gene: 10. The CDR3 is CASSLLGGRAVDEQFF. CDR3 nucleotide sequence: TGTGCCAGCAGCTTGTTGGGCGGGAGGGCCGTCGATGAGCAGTTCTTC.

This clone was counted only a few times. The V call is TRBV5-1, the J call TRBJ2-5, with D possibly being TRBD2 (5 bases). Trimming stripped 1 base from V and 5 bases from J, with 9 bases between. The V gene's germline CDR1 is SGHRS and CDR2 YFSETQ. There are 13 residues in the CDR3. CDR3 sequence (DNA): TGCGCCAGCAGCTTGAACGGGGAGGAGACCCAGTACTTC. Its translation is CASSLNGEETQYF.

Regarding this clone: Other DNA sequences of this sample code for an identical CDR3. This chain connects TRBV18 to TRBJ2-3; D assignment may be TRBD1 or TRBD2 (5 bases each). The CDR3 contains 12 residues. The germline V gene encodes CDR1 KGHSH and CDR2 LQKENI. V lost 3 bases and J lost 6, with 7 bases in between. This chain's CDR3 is CASSPRGDTQYF. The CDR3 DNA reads TGTGCCAGCTCACCCCGGGGCGATACGCAGTATTTT.

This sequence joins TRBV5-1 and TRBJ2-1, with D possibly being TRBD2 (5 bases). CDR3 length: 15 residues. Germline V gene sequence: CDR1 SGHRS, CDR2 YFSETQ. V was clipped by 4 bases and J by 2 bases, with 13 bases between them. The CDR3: CASSLEGLPYNEQFF. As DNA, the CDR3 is TGCGCCAGCAGCCTCGAAGGACTTCCCTACAATGAGCAGTTCTTC.

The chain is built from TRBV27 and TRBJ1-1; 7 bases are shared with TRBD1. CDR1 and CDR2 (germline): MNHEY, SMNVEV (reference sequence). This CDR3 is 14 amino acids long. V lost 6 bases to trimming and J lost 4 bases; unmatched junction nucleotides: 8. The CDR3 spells CASSRQGFLTEAFF. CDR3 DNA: TGTGCCAGCAGCCGACAGGGTTTCCTCACTGAAGCTTTCTTT.

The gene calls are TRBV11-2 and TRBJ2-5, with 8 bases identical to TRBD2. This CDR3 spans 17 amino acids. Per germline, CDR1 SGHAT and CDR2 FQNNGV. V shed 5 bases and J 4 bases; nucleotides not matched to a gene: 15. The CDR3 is CASSTTAAGGRLETQYF. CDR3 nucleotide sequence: TGTGCCAGCAGCACCACGGCTGCGGGAGGAAGATTAGAGACCCAGTACTTC.

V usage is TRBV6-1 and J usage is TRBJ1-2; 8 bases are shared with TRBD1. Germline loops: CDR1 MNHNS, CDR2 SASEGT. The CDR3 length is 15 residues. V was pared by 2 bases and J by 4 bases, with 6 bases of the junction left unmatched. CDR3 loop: CASSEQGAIGYGYTF. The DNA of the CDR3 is TGTGCCAGCAGTGAACAGGGGGCGATCGGCTATGGCTACACCTTC.

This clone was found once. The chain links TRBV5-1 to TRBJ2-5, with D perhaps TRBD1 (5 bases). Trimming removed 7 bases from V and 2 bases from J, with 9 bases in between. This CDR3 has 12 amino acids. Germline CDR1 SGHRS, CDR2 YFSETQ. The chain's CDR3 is CASHDSQETQYF. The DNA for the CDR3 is TGCGCCAGCCACGACAGTCAAGAGACCCAGTACTTC.

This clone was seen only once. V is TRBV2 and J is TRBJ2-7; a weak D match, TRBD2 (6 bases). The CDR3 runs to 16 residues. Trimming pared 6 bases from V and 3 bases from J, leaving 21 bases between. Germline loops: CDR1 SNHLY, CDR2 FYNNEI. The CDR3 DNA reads TGTGCCAGCAGGACCCCTGGCGGGGCTCGGGGCTACGAGCAGTACTTC. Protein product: CASRTPGGARGYEQYF. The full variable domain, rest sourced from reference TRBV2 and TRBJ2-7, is EPEVTQTPSHQVTQMGQEVILRCVPISNHLYFYWYRQILGQKVEFLVSFYNNEISEKSEIFDDQFSVERPDGSNFTLKIRSTKLEDSAMYFCASRTPGGARGYEQYFGPGTRLTVT.

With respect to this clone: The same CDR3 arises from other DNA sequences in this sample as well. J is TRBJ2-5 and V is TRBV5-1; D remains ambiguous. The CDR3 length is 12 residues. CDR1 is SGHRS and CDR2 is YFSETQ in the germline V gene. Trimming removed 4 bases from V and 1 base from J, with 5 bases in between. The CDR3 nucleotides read TGCGCCAGCAGCCCAGGCCAAGAGACCCAGTACTTC. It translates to CASSPGQETQYF.

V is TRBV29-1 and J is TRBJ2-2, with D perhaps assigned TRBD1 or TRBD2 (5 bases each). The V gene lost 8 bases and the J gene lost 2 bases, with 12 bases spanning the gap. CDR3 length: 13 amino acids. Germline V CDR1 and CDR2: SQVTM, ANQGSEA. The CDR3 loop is CSTGHLNTGELFF. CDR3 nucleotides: TGCAGCACGGGGCACCTAAACACCGGGGAGCTGTTTTTT.

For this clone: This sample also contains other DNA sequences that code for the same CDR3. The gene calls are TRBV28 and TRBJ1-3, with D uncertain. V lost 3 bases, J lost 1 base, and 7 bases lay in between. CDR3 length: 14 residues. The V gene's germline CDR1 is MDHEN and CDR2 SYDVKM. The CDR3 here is CASSFLSSGNTIYF. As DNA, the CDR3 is TGTGCCAGCAGTTTCCTTTCGTCTGGAAACACCATATATTTT.